One sample yielded the 5 T cell receptor beta chains listed below, sequenced in a study of blood T cell repertoires in COVID-19. Assay used: immunoSEQ multiplex PCR; TCRdb lists only in-frame clones, some missing. The sample contains some 490,000 clones, 80% to 90% of which appear only once. Specimen: peripheral blood. The receptors originated from a human donor in a cohort sampled during active COVID-19.

The chain joins TRBV9 to TRBJ2-1; 12 bases map to TRBD2. Looked up from germline, CDR1 is SGDLS and CDR2 is YYNGEE. This CDR3 has 14 residues. V trimming: 3 bases; J trimming: 7 bases; junction bases outside the gene matches: 2. The CDR3 is CASSALAGGNEQFF. CDR3 coding DNA: TGTGCCAGCAGCGCTCTAGCGGGAGGGAATGAGCAGTTCTTC.

J is TRBJ2-5 and V is TRBV3-1 (or the pseudogene TRBV3-2), with 8 nucleotides matching TRBD1. Germline CDR1 reads LGHDT; CDR2 reads YNNKEL (reference sequence). With 2 bases clipped from V and 5 bases from J, the junction kept 7 bases outside the gene matches. The CDR3 has 15 residues. The CDR3 loop is CASSQPDRGEETQYF. Written as DNA, the CDR3 is TGTGCCAGCAGCCAACCCGACAGGGGAGAGGAGACCCAGTACTTC.

CDR3 amino acids: CASSQSMTGWTDRIGYTF. As DNA, the CDR3 is TGTGCCAGCTCACAGAGTATGACAGGGTGGACGGATAGAATTGGCTACACCTTC. The chain is built from TRBV18 and TRBJ1-2; 7 positions match TRBD1. CDR3 length: 18 residues. Germline assignment: CDR1 KGHSH and CDR2 LQKENI. After removal of 4 bases from V and 7 bases from J, the junction contained 21 bases not matched to a gene.

This clone has just one count. The rearrangement uses TRBV27 and TRBJ2-7; TRBD1 matches at 9 bases. The V and J ends lost 6 bases and 0 bases, in that order; junction bases with no gene match: 9. Germline V gives CDR1 MNHEY, CDR2 SMNVEV (reference sequence). CDR3 length: 16 amino acids. The chain's CDR3 is CASSRSGTGLSYEQYF. The CDR3 DNA is TGTGCCAGCAGCCGGTCCGGGACAGGGCTCTCCTACGAGCAGTACTTC.

The gene calls are TRBV2 and TRBJ1-5, with D tentatively TRBD1 (5 bases). This CDR3 region has 15 residues. Trimming shortened V by 0 bases and J by 4 bases, and 10 bases separated the two germline ends. CDR1 and CDR2 from the germline V gene are SNHLY and FYNNEI. The CDR3 sequence is CASSEAGNRNQPQHF. CDR3 DNA sequence: TGTGCCAGCAGTGAAGCAGGTAACAGGAATCAGCCCCAGCATTTT.